The 15 T cell receptor beta chains in this list originate from one sample, sequenced in a study of T cells in women clearing cervical HPV infection. Produced via immunoSEQ multiplex PCR; TCRdb's table is partial and in-frame only. Recorded for this sample: around 30,000 clones. Specimen: blood buffy coat. Receptors were obtained from a woman between 18 and 70 years old with a cervical HPV16 infection that either progressed to CIN3+ or cleared (not recorded which).

Points on this clone: The read stops 3 residues short of the end of the CDR3; the missing end is completed from the germline J gene. This chain joins TRBV6-1 and TRBJ1-1; 7 bases line up with TRBD1. Germline loops: CDR1 MNHNS, CDR2 SASEGT. V shed 2 bases, J shed 3 bases, and the junction held 6 bases outside the gene matches. This CDR3 is built from 15 residues. The CDR3 loop is CASSESRQGHTEAFF. The CDR3 DNA, read in part, is TGTGCCAGCAGTGAAAGTCGACAGGGACACACTGAA.

On this clone: Read data end 3 residues before the CDR3 end; the end is taken from the germline J gene. This chain uses TRBV2 with TRBJ2-3; D is possibly TRBD1 (5 bases). CDR1 SNHLY and CDR2 FYNNEI come from the germline V gene. The length of the CDR3 is 14 residues. Here the CDR3 reads CASSDQGAGQPQYF. The CDR3 bases that were read are TGTGCCAGCAGTGATCAGGGCGCAGGTCAGCCG.

A word on this clone: From the germline J gene comes the end of the CDR3, since the read stops 3 residues before it. V gene TRBV20-1 combines with J gene TRBJ2-1; 8 positions agree with TRBD2. The trim removed 0 bases at V and 2 bases at J, leaving 9 bases unmatched. In germline, CDR1 is DFQATT, CDR2 SNEGSKA (reference sequence). The CDR3 has 17 amino acids. Partial CDR3 DNA: TGCAGTGCTAGAGATTTGTCAGGCGGGGGGACCTACAATGAG. This sequence encodes CSARDLSGGGTYNE. From start to end, the CDR3 is CSARDLSGGGTYNEQFF.

The CDR3 sequence: CASIPSGAYGYTF. The CDR3 bases that were read are TGTGCCAGCATACCTTCAGGGGCCTATGGC. This chain uses TRBV2 with TRBJ1-2; D possibly corresponds to TRBD1 (6 bases). The read ends 3 residues shy of where the CDR3 ends; the end is completed using the germline J gene. The germline V gene has CDR1 SNHLY and CDR2 FYNNEI. V was shortened by 7 bases and J by 4 bases, with 13 bases between the two germline ends. This CDR3 is built from 13 residues.

As regards this clone: The sequence runs out 3 residues before the end of the CDR3; the remainder is reconstructed from the germline J gene. The chain links TRBV20-1 to TRBJ1-2; D unresolved. This CDR3 comprises 13 residues. CDR1 is DFQATT and CDR2 is SNEGSKA in the germline V gene (reference sequence). V was pared by 3 bases and J by 1 base, with 9 bases between. CDR3 DNA (partial): TGCAGTGCTAGGGAAGGGCTTAACTATGGC. As protein: CSAREGLNYG. The whole CDR3 sequence reads CSAREGLNYGYTF.

On this clone: The missing CDR3 end, 3 residues past where the read stops, is filled in from the germline J gene. The chain uses TRBV14 and TRBJ2-2, with D tentatively TRBD1 (6 bases). V was clipped by 0 bases and J by 7 bases, with 18 bases between them. The CDR3 has 17 residues. CDR1 is SGHDN and CDR2 is FVKESK in the germline V gene. The CDR3 loop reads CASSQDFSDRRHGELFF. CDR3 bases read: TGTGCCAGCAGCCAAGATTTCTCGGACAGACGACACGGGGAG.

A remark on this clone: The read is 3 residues too short to cover the CDR3 end, so that end is filled in from the germline J gene. The genes are TRBV5-1 and TRBJ2-5; 7 bases align to TRBD1. CDR1 is SGHRS, CDR2 YFSETQ, per germline. The CDR3 extends over 15 amino acids. V was clipped by 4 bases and J by 4 bases; unmatched bases: 10. CDR3 region: CASSPGSPGGETQYF. The part of the CDR3 DNA that was read is TGCGCCAGCAGCCCGGGATCACCAGGGGGAGAGACC.

Details on this clone: The CDR3 end lies 3 residues beyond the end of the read and is filled in from the germline J gene. This sequence joins TRBV20-1 and TRBJ1-2; D is possibly TRBD1 (6 bases). The CDR3 runs 13 residues. Per the germline V gene, CDR1 is DFQATT and CDR2 is SNEGSKA (reference sequence). Trimming left V 7 bases short and J 2 bases short, with 14 bases between. CDR3 sequence reads: CSGVQGQNYGYTF. CDR3 DNA, as far as it was read: TGCAGTGGCGTCCAGGGGCAGAACTATGGC.

Partial CDR3 DNA: TGTGCCAGCAGGGGACAGACCTATGGC. Translation gives CASRGQTYG. The entire CDR3 protein is CASRGQTYGYTF. The rearrangement links TRBV2 to TRBJ1-2; 7 nucleotides line up with TRBD1. The read ends 3 residues before the CDR3 terminus; that terminus is restored from the germline J gene. From germline, CDR1 is SNHLY and CDR2 FYNNEI. This CDR3 contains 12 residues. The V and J ends lost 6 bases and 4 bases, in that order; junction bases with no gene match: 2.

As for this clone: The read comes to an end 3 residues before the CDR3 does, leaving the germline J gene to fill in the end. The chain carries TRBV5-1 and TRBJ2-2; 11 positions match TRBD1. Germline assignment: CDR1 SGHRS and CDR2 YFSETQ. There are 15 residues in the CDR3. CDR3: CASSLGTGGQHVLFF. The CDR3 DNA, read in part, is TGCGCCAGCAGCCTTGGGACAGGGGGTCAGCACGTG.

Concerning this clone: The read terminates 3 residues ahead of where the CDR3 ends, so the germline J gene completes it. The rearrangement joins TRBV12-3 or TRBV12-4 to TRBJ2-2; a possible D gene is TRBD2 (7 bases). This CDR3 has 12 amino acids. Trimming pared 8 bases from V and 4 bases from J, leaving 8 bases between. The CDR3 loop reads CASRGATGELFF. The sequenced part of the CDR3 DNA is TGTGCCAGCCGGGGGGCCACCGGGGAG.

About this clone: The read gets to within 3 residues of the CDR3 end, and the germline J gene fills in the rest. The chain recombines TRBV5-4 with TRBJ2-2; D perhaps matches TRBD2 (7 bases). CDR1 SGHNT and CDR2 YYREEE come from the germline V gene (reference sequence). Trimming shortened V by 6 bases and J by 6 bases, and 21 bases separated the two germline ends. This CDR3 is 16 amino acids long. This CDR3 is CASTPMGGGIPGELFF. Partial CDR3 DNA: TGTGCCAGCACCCCAATGGGGGGGGGCATTCCCGGGGAG. Supplemented by reference TRBV5-4 and TRBJ2-2, the full variable domain reads ETGVTQSPTHLIKTRGQQVTLRCSSQSGHNTVSWYQQALGQGPQFIFQYYREEENGRGNFPPRFSGLQFPNYSSELNVNALELDDSALYLCASTPMGGGIPGELFFGEGSRLTVL.

Comment on this clone: The read halts 3 residues ahead of the CDR3 end, with the missing end drawn from the germline J gene. The chain employs TRBV2 and TRBJ2-7; 9 bases are shared with TRBD1. Germline CDR1 SNHLY, CDR2 FYNNEI. J was trimmed by 1 base and V by 5 bases; bases with no gene match: 3. The CDR3 loop spans 14 amino acids. The CDR3 here is CASSQGTGSYEQYF. The DNA read from the CDR3 is TGTGCCAGCAGTCAAGGGACAGGGTCCTACGAG.

As regards this clone: Coverage ceases 3 residues before the CDR3 finishes, and the germline J gene fills in the end. The genes are TRBV20-1 and TRBJ2-3; TRBD1 aligns across 8 bases. This CDR3 is 14 amino acids long. Germline CDR1 and CDR2: DFQATT and SNEGSKA (reference sequence). CDR3 in amino acids: CSARGTGGNQPQYF. Partial CDR3 DNA: TGCAGTGCTAGAGGAACAGGGGGTAATCAGCCG.

As concerns this clone: Read coverage stops 3 residues before the CDR3 terminus; the germline J gene supplies the remainder. The chain has TRBV7-2 and TRBJ2-4; D may be TRBD1 (5 bases). Looked up from germline, CDR1 is SGHTA and CDR2 is FQGNSA. The CDR3 consists of 14 residues. CDR3 in amino acids: CASSSRTSIYGQYF. The sequenced CDR3 bases are TGTGCCAGCAGCTCCCGGACATCTATCTATGGT.